Sequencing of this TCR beta chain was carried out in a study of graft-versus-host responses after intestinal transplantation. Looking at the study overall: All recipients were given anti-thymocyte globulin induction, and tacrolimus and steroids were then administered for three to four years.

This clone is a singleton in its sample. The antigen is unknown. Germline V gene lookup returns CDR1 LNHDA and CDR2 SQIVND (reference sequence). Between the trimmed V and J ends, which lost 1 base and 0 bases, there was a span of 13 bases. The CDR3 sequence is 16 residues long. Method: immunoSEQ multiplex PCR; TCRdb's copy keeps in-frame clones and lacks some. The table lists under 100,000 clones, 85% to 95% of them singletons. The material sequenced was unstimulated CD8+ T cells sorted from spleen or lymph node cells, taken before transplant. The rearrangement uses TRBV19 and TRBJ2-7; the D gene is possibly TRBD1 (5 bases). The clonotype was recovered from a human donor who was the organ donor for an intestinal transplant. The CDR3 loop reads CASSIVAGQGSYEQYF. CDR3 nucleotide sequence: TGTGCCAGTAGTATAGTTGCAGGTCAGGGCTCCTACGAGCAGTACTTC.